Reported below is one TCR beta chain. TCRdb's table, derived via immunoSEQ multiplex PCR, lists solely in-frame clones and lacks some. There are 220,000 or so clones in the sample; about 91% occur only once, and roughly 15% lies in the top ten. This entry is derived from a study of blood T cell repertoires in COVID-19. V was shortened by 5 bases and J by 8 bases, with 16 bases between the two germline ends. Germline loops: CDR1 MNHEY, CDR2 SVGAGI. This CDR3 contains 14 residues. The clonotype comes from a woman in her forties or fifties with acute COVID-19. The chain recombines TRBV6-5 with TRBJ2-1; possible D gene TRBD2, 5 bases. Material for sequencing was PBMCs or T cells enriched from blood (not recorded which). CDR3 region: CASSRVREMDEQFF. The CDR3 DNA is TGTGCCAGCAGTCGGGTGAGGGAGATGGATGAGCAGTTCTTC.